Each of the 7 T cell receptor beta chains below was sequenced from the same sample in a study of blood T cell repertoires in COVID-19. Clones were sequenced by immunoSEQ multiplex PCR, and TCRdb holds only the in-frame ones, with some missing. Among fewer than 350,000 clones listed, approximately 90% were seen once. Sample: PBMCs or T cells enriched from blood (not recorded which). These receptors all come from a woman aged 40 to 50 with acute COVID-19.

CDR3 loop: CASSSLAALTAGELFF. Here the CDR3 DNA reads TGTGCCAGCAGCTCCCTAGCGGCCTTAACCGCCGGGGAGCTGTTTTTT. The chain is built from TRBV7-9 and TRBJ2-2, with 7 bases aligning to TRBD2. V lost 4 bases, J lost 6 bases, and 11 bases stayed unmatched. The germline gives CDR1 SEHNR, CDR2 FQNEAQ (reference sequence). The CDR3 contains 16 residues.

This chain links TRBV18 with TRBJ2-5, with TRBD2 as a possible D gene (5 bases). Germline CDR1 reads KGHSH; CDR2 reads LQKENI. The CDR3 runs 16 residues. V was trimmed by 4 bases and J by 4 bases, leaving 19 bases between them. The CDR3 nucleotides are TGTGCCAGCTCACTTACGCCACCAAGCGCGGGAGAGACCCAGTACTTC. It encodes CASSLTPPSAGETQYF.

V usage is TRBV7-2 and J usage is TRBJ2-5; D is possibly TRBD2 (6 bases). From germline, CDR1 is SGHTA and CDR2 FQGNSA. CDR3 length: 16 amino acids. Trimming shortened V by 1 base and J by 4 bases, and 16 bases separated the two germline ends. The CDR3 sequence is CASSLGGLARGETQYF. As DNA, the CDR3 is TGTGCCAGCAGCTTAGGAGGGCTAGCGAGGGGAGAGACCCAGTACTTC.

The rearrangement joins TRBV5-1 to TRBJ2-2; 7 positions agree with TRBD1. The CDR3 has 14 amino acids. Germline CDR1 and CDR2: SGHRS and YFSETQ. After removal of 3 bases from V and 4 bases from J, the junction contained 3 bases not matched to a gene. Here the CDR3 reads CASSSQGVTGELFF. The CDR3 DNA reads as TGCGCCAGCAGCTCCCAGGGGGTCACCGGGGAGCTGTTTTTT.

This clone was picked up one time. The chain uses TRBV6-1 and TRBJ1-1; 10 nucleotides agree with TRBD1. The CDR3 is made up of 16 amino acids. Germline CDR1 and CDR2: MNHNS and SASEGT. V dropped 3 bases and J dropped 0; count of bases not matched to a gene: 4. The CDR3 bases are TGTGCCAGCAGTGAGCCGGGACAGGGGTTGAACACTGAAGCTTTCTTT. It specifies CASSEPGQGLNTEAFF.

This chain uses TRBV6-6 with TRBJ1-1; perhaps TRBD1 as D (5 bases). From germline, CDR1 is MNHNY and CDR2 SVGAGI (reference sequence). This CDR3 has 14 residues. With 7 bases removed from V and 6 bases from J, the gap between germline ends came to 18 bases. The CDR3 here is CASTWGRVVAEAFF. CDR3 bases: TGTGCCAGCACTTGGGGCAGGGTAGTAGCTGAAGCTTTCTTT.

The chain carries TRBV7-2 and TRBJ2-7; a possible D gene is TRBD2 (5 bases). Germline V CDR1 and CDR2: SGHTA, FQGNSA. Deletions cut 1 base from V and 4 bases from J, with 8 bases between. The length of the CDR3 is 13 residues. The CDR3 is CASSLGLLYEQYF. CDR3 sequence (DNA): TGTGCCAGCAGCTTAGGACTACTATACGAGCAGTACTTC.